This is a list of T cell receptor beta chains from one sample in a study of blood T cell repertoires in COVID-19. Data came from immunoSEQ multiplex PCR; TCRdb stores just in-frame clones and leaves some out. The sample has a few hundred thousand clones, around nine tenths seen once. The sample comprised peripheral blood. Receptors were obtained from a man older than 75 with acute or convalescent COVID-19. The CDR3 runs from the conserved cysteine through the conserved F or W. D genes are given only for firm matches. The size of a clone is reported for some rows only, either as once, few or many, or as a class for expanded clones.

d_call	clone_size	j_call	v_call	cdr3_aa	cdr3_nt
TRBD1	-	TRBJ1-1	TRBV5-4	CASSLPTGDRDMNTEAFF	TGTGCCAGCAGCTTGCCTACCGGGGACAGGGATATGAACACTGAAGCTTTCTTT
-	-	TRBJ1-1	TRBV28	CASSLELNTEAFF	TGTGCCAGCAGTTTGGAGTTGAACACTGAAGCTTTCTTT
TRBD1	-	TRBJ1-5	TRBV6-2/TRBV6-3	CASSSPGQGWGNQPQHF	TGTGCCAGCAGTTCGCCGGGACAGGGTTGGGGCAATCAGCCCCAGCATTTT
TRBD1	-	TRBJ2-7	TRBV18	CASSPGQGSYEQYF	TGTGCCAGCTCACCGGGACAGGGATCCTACGAGCAGTACTTC
TRBD2	-	TRBJ2-7	TRBV4-1	CASSQGVGTSGRNEQYF	TGCGCCAGCAGCCAAGGCGTAGGGACTAGCGGGAGGAACGAGCAGTACTTC
TRBD2	-	TRBJ2-2	TRBV7-9	CASSPAVAGGPTGELFF	TGTGCCAGCAGCCCCGCGGTGGCGGGAGGACCCACCGGGGAGCTGTTTTTT
-	-	TRBJ2-3	TRBV18	CASSPETSGDTQYF	TGTGCCAGCTCACCTGAGACTAGTGGGGATACGCAGTATTTT
-	-	TRBJ2-5	TRBV7-3	CASSAKNGEQETQYF	TGTGCCAGCAGCGCCAAAAACGGGGAGCAAGAGACCCAGTACTTC
-	-	TRBJ1-2	TRBV3-1/TRBV3-2	CASSQPGQYYGYTF	TGTGCCAGCAGCCAACCTGGGCAGTACTATGGCTACACCTTC
TRBD1	once	TRBJ1-5	TRBV28	CASSLAGGLGNQPQHF	TGTGCCAGCAGTTTAGCAGGGGGCCTGGGCAATCAGCCCCAGCATTTT
-	-	TRBJ2-1	TRBV12-3/TRBV12-4	CASSLDAPPRFF	TGTGCCAGCAGTTTAGATGCCCCACCGCGGTTCTTC
TRBD1	few	TRBJ1-2	TRBV28	CASSPRGLDGYTF	TGTGCCAGCAGCCCCAGGGGGTTAGATGGCTACACCTTC
-	-	TRBJ1-5	TRBV5-8	CASSLAGRPVNQPQHF	TGTGCCAGCAGCTTGGCCGGGAGGCCAGTCAATCAGCCCCAGCATTTT
-	-	TRBJ2-3	TRBV19	CASSISGDADTQYF	TGTGCCAGTAGTATATCGGGGGATGCAGATACGCAGTATTTT
-	-	TRBJ2-1	TRBV5-6	CASSFTLFAGSSSYNEQFF	TGTGCCAGCAGCTTTACTTTGTTTGCAGGGTCGAGCTCCTACAATGAGCAGTTCTTC
TRBD2	-	TRBJ2-3	TRBV6-5	CASSYNGRARDTQYF	TGTGCCAGCAGTTATAACGGGAGGGCGAGAGATACGCAGTATTTT
-	-	TRBJ1-1	TRBV2	CASSGGMNTEAFF	TGTGCCAGCAGTGGCGGCATGAACACTGAAGCTTTCTTT
-	-	TRBJ1-1	TRBV19	CASSTFYTEAFF	TGTGCCAGTAGTACCTTTTACACTGAAGCTTTCTTT
-	few	TRBJ1-5	TRBV18	CASSPGQSNQPQHF	TGTGCCAGCTCGCCCGGACAGAGCAATCAGCCCCAGCATTTT
TRBD1	-	TRBJ1-1	TRBV6-4	CASRGDRGMNTEAFF	TGTGCCAGCAGAGGGGACAGGGGAATGAACACTGAAGCTTTCTTT
-	-	TRBJ1-5	TRBV28	CASSFDFGGQPQHF	TGTGCCAGCAGTTTCGACTTCGGGGGTCAGCCCCAGCATTTT
TRBD1	-	TRBJ1-5	TRBV18	CASSFPGTVVQPQHF	TGTGCCAGCTCATTCCCGGGGACAGTAGTTCAGCCCCAGCATTTT
TRBD2	-	TRBJ2-2	TRBV6-2/TRBV6-3	CASSIAGGRNTGELFF	TGTGCCAGCAGCATAGCGGGGGGCCGGAACACCGGGGAGCTGTTTTTT
-	-	TRBJ2-3	TRBV7-2	CASSRVSGSTDTQYF	TGTGCCAGCAGCCGTGTGAGCGGGAGCACAGATACGCAGTATTTT
-	-	TRBJ1-5	TRBV5-1	CASRAGGDQPQHF	TGCGCCTCCAGGGCGGGGGGGGATCAGCCCCAGCATTTT
TRBD2	-	TRBJ2-1	TRBV9	CASSVWERGATNEQFF	TGTGCCAGCAGCGTCTGGGAGCGGGGGGCCACTAATGAGCAGTTCTTC
TRBD1	-	TRBJ1-2	TRBV5-5	CASSPDRGRSYGYTF	TGTGCCAGCAGCCCTGACAGGGGGCGCAGCTATGGCTACACCTTC
TRBD2	-	TRBJ2-3	TRBV4-3	CASSLRLSGKEYF	TGCGCCAGCAGCCTTAGACTGAGCGGGAAGGAGTATTTT
TRBD1	-	TRBJ1-1	TRBV11-2	CASSLGTGRLGTEAFF	TGTGCCAGCAGCCTTGGGACAGGGAGGCTCGGCACTGAAGCTTTCTTT
-	-	TRBJ1-2	TRBV21-1	CASSNCYRGYYGYTF	TGTGCCAGCAGCAATTGTTACAGGGGGTACTATGGCTACACCTTC
-	-	TRBJ2-6	TRBV5-1	CASSLGGSGANVLTF	TGCGCCAGCAGCTTGGGCGGTTCTGGGGCCAACGTCCTGACTTTC
TRBD2	-	TRBJ2-7	TRBV7-2	CASSLELAGIYEQYF	TGTGCCAGCAGCTTAGAACTAGCGGGAATCTACGAGCAGTACTTC
-	-	TRBJ2-5	TRBV7-6	CASSLLASSETQYF	TGTGCCAGCAGCTTGCTAGCGTCGAGTGAGACCCAGTACTTC
TRBD1	-	TRBJ1-2	TRBV6-5	CASRSTGNYGYTF	TGTGCCAGCAGATCGACAGGGAACTATGGCTACACCTTC
-	-	TRBJ2-5	TRBV7-9	CASSLLGGETQYF	TGTGCCAGCAGCTTACTAGGAGGAGAGACCCAGTACTTC
-	-	TRBJ2-3	TRBV5-5	CASSLSIPSTDTQYF	TGTGCCAGCAGCTTAAGCATCCCTAGCACAGATACGCAGTATTTT
-	-	TRBJ1-1	TRBV6-6	CASRARGAGTTEAFF	TGTGCCAGCAGAGCCCGGGGGGCGGGGACCACTGAAGCTTTCTTT
-	-	TRBJ2-7	TRBV29-1	CSPPRGLQRKRQYF	TGCAGCCCACCCCGGGGTCTACAACGGAAGAGGCAGTACTTC
-	-	TRBJ1-3	TRBV7-3	CASSPTGSGNTIYF	TGTGCCAGCAGCCCCACGGGAAGTGGAAACACCATATATTTT
TRBD1	-	TRBJ2-3	TRBV5-5	CASSLDGTATDTQYF	TGTGCCAGCAGCTTGGACGGGACAGCGACAGATACGCAGTATTTT
-	-	TRBJ1-5	TRBV7-2	CASSLDRGFQPQHF	TGTGCCAGCAGCTTAGACCGGGGGTTTCAGCCCCAGCATTTT
TRBD1	-	TRBJ2-2	TRBV7-2	CASSSDRVTGELFF	TGTGCCAGCAGCTCCGACAGGGTCACCGGGGAGCTGTTTTTT
TRBD1	-	TRBJ1-2	TRBV3-1/TRBV3-2	CASSHLDRAKYGYTF	TGTGCCAGCAGCCACCTGGACAGGGCGAAATATGGCTACACCTTC
TRBD2	-	TRBJ2-5	TRBV7-2	CASSLGLAGLSETQYF	TGTGCCAGCAGCTTAGGACTAGCGGGACTCTCAGAGACCCAGTACTTC
TRBD1	few	TRBJ1-3	TRBV7-6	CASSSWGEGAGGNTIYF	TGTGCCAGCAGCTCCTGGGGAGAGGGGGCTGGTGGAAACACCATATATTTT
-	-	TRBJ1-1	TRBV12-5	CASGLAGVYTEAFF	TGTGCTAGTGGTTTGGCAGGGGTGTATACTGAAGCTTTCTTT
-	once	TRBJ2-2	TRBV3-1/TRBV3-2	CASSLTSTNTGELFF	TGTGCCAGCAGCCTTACCAGTACGAACACCGGGGAGCTGTTTTTT
-	-	TRBJ1-1	TRBV28	CASSFPGDTEAFF	TGTGCCAGCAGTTTCCCGGGGGACACTGAAGCTTTCTTT
-	-	TRBJ2-1	TRBV6-5	CASSRDISYNEQFF	TGTGCCAGCAGTCGGGACATCTCCTACAATGAGCAGTTCTTC
-	-	TRBJ1-1	TRBV7-7	CASSPLGGTEAFF	TGTGCCAGCAGCCCCCTGGGGGGCACTGAAGCTTTCTTT
TRBD2	-	TRBJ2-7	TRBV12-3/TRBV12-4	CASSVSGGYEQYF	TGTGCCAGCAGTGTTAGCGGGGGCTACGAGCAGTACTTC
-	-	TRBJ2-3	TRBV4-3	CASSQDYALHTDTQYF	TGCGCCAGCAGCCAAGATTATGCACTGCACACAGATACGCAGTATTTT